These 5 T cell receptor beta chains originate from one sample sequenced in a study of T cells in Graves' hyperthyroidism and ophthalmopathy. Using RNA transcripts as the source, TCR beta CDR3 regions were amplified. With the HTBI primer set, the TCR CDR3 went through a first round of RT-PCR. MiXCR, applied by TCRdb to the multiplex PCR reads, yields one record per CDR3 protein. The data contain a few hundred thousand distinct CDR3 sequences, about 17% of them singletons. What was sequenced was blood. The receptors stem from a man between 35 and 55 years old with Graves' hyperthyroidism.

This clonotype showed up many times. The V call is TRBV15, the J call TRBJ1-1; no clear D. The V end lost 1 base, the J end lost 4 bases, and 19 bases lay between the germline ends. Germline CDR1 reads LNHNV; CDR2 reads YYDKDF (reference sequence). The CDR3 extends over 17 amino acids. In DNA, the CDR3 is TGTGCCACCAGCAGAGGCCTGGACGGTTCCTTTGGCACTGAAGCTTTCTTT. Translating gives CATSRGLDGSFGTEAFF. Full variable domain (rest looked up from reference TRBV15 and TRBJ1-1): DAMVIQNPRYQVTQFGKPVTLSCSQTLNHNVMYWYQQKSSQAPKLLFHYYDKDFNNEADTPDNFQSRRPNTSFCFLDIRSPGLGDTAMYLCATSRGLDGSFGTEAFFGQGTRLTVV.

This clonotype was picked up many times. The chain has TRBV3-1 and TRBJ2-7, with 11 bases lining up with TRBD1. CDR3 length equals 17 residues. V was pared by 4 bases and J by 3 bases, with 11 bases of the junction left unmatched. Germline lookup yields CDR1 LGHDT and CDR2 YNNKEL (reference sequence). The CDR3 sequence: CASSLREPGTGGYEQYF. The CDR3 DNA reads as TGTGCCAGCAGCCTAAGAGAACCCGGGACAGGGGGCTACGAGCAGTACTTC.

The V gene is TRBV14, the J gene TRBJ1-1; no reliable D call. Trimming removed 2 bases at V and 5 bases at J, with 6 bases between. Germline V gene sequence: CDR1 SGHDN, CDR2 FVKESK. The CDR3 length is 12 residues. CDR3 nucleotide sequence: TGTGCCAGCAGCCAAAGCACAACTGAAGCTTTCTTT. Its translation is CASSQSTTEAFF.

In this sample, this clonotype turned up many times. V and J are TRBV5-1 and TRBJ1-2; D unresolved. Germline CDR1 and CDR2: SGHRS and YFSETQ. V dropped 4 bases and J dropped 5 bases, with 9 bases sitting between them. The CDR3 consists of 12 residues. Here the CDR3 DNA reads TGCGCCAGCAGCGCGGAAAGATATGGCTACACCTTC. This gives the protein CASSAERYGYTF.

This clonotype was seen at least ten times. This chain connects TRBV7-6 to TRBJ2-3, with D hard to call. The CDR3 length is 14 residues. The germline V gene encodes CDR1 SGHVS and CDR2 FNYEAQ. Trimming removed 1 base at V and 3 bases at J, with 8 bases between. For the CDR3, the DNA is TGTGCCAGCAGCTTAGTCGCTAAGACAGATACGCAGTATTTT. It yields the protein CASSLVAKTDTQYF.